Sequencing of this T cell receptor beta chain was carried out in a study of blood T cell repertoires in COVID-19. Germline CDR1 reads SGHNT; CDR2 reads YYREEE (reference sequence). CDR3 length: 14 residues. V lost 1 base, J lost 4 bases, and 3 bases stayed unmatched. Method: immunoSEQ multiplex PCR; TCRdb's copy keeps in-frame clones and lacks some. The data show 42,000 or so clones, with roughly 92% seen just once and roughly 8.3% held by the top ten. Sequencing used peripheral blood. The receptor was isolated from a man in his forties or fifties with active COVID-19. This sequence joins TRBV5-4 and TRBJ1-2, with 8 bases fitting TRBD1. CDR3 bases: TGTGCCAGCAGCTTGCAGGGGGCCCTCTATGGCTACACCTTC. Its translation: CASSLQGALYGYTF. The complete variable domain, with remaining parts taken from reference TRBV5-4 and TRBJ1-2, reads ETGVTQSPTHLIKTRGQQVTLRCSSQSGHNTVSWYQQALGQGPQFIFQYYREEENGRGNFPPRFSGLQFPNYSSELNVNALELDDSALYLCASSLQGALYGYTFGSGTRLTVV.